This TCR beta chain was recovered during a study of shared T cell receptors in the human thymus. CDR1 is SGHDT, CDR2 YYEEEE, per germline. J gave up 8 bases and V 0 bases, and 9 bases lay outside the gene matches. The CDR3 is 16 residues long. Clones were read by immunoSEQ multiplex PCR, and TCRdb kept only the in-frame ones, dropping some. The table records hundreds of thousands of clones, 80% to 90% of them present only once. In addition, the sample was reused for a study of human thymus T cells. From that study: In unrelated individuals, thymic repertoires overlapped highly, according to related research.

Sample: thymocytes. The chain couples TRBV5-6 to TRBJ2-1; 9 bases are shared with TRBD2. The TCR was taken from a boy less than two years old with a congenital heart defect. CDR3 DNA: TGTGCCAGCAGCTTGGCGTGGCGGGAGGGCCGTGATGAGCAGTTCTTC. Translating it yields CASSLAWREGRDEQFF.